This T cell receptor (beta chain) is drawn from a study of blood T cell repertoires in COVID-19. Study-level information: Specimens from acute and convalescent COVID-19 originated in the United States, Italy and Spain. PBMCs, B-cell-depleted T cells, or T cells were the source of the cDNA or gDNA that made up the material.

Trimming shortened V by 3 bases and J by 5 bases, and 20 bases separated the two germline ends. Germline CDR1 is SGHRS and CDR2 is YFSETQ. The CDR3 spans 16 residues. In the study's own analysis: Using reference gene primer amplification, nucleated cell counts were estimated. The table came from immunoSEQ multiplex PCR; TCRdb's copy has only in-frame clones and leaves some out. For V, J and clone size, that table is used; D and trimming come from the DNA. The sample lists 120,000 or so clones, approximately 85% occurring once. This rearrangement joins TRBV5-1 to TRBJ1-1; D possibly corresponds to TRBD1 (6 bases). The receptor's source is a woman aged 55-69 years with acute or convalescent COVID-19. Specimen: peripheral blood. The CDR3 sequence: CASSWMGEGVGTEAFF. As DNA, the CDR3 is TGCGCCAGCAGCTGGATGGGCGAGGGGGTTGGTACTGAAGCTTTCTTT.